Below, 4 T cell receptor beta chains from the same sample are listed, as sequenced in a study of blood T cell repertoires in COVID-19. The protocol was immunoSEQ multiplex PCR, while the TCRdb copy is restricted to in-frame clones and leaves out a portion. The sample has around 67,000 clones; over 70% are singletons. Sequences were obtained from peripheral blood. These receptors originate from a man aged 45-65 years with active COVID-19.

V usage is TRBV7-8 and J usage is TRBJ2-3; 8 bases match TRBD2. Germline CDR1 SGHVS, CDR2 FQNEAQ. CDR3 length: 17 residues. J gave up 7 bases and V 5 bases, and 17 bases lay outside the gene matches. The DNA for the CDR3 is TGTGCCAGCAGCCGAGGCACTAGCGGACCGAAGGAGAATACGCAGTATTTT. Translating gives CASSRGTSGPKENTQYF.

J is TRBJ2-3 and V is TRBV21-1; the tabulated D call, TRBD2, remains unverified against the DNA. TRBV21-1 is a pseudogene segment. The CDR3 consists of 15 residues. CDR3: CASSKPGLVADTQYF. CDR3 coding DNA: TGTGCCAGCAGCAAACCGGGACTAGTGGCAGATACGCAGTATTTT.

This rearrangement joins TRBV18 to TRBJ1-4; 12 nucleotides align to TRBD1. Germline trimming cut 2 bases from V and 8 bases from J; bases unmatched to any gene: 15. Germline V gene lookup returns CDR1 KGHSH and CDR2 LQKENI. CDR3 length: 19 residues. For the CDR3, the DNA is TGTGCCAGCTCACCATTGTCCGGGACAGGGGGCCCTAATGAGGAAAAACTGTTTTTT. It translates to CASSPLSGTGGPNEEKLFF. The full variable domain, with the rest looked up from reference TRBV18 and TRBJ1-4, is NAGVMQNPRHLVRRRGQEARLRCSPMKGHSHVYWYRQLPEEGLKFMVYLQKENIIDESGMPKERFSAEFPKEGPSILRIQQVVRGDSAAYFCASSPLSGTGGPNEEKLFFGSGTQLSVL.

V and J are TRBV4-1 and TRBJ2-5; 9 bases are a match to TRBD1. The V gene end was trimmed by 4 bases and the J gene end by 4 bases; junction bases not matched to a gene: 13. CDR3 length equals 17 residues. Looked up from germline, CDR1 is MGHRA and CDR2 is YSYEKL. The chain's CDR3 is CASSLSTYRGRGETQYF. The CDR3 DNA reads TGCGCCAGCAGCCTAAGTACCTACAGGGGGCGAGGAGAGACCCAGTACTTC.